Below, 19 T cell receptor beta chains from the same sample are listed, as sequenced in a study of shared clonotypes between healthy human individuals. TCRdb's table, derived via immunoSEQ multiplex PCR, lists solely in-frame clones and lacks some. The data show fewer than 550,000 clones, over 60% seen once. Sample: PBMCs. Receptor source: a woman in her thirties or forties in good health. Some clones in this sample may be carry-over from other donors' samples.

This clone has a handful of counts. The CDR3: CASSLGTGGLNTIYF. In nucleotides, the CDR3 is TGTGCCAGCAGCTTGGGGACAGGGGGTCTCAACACCATATATTTT. V usage is TRBV7-8 and J usage is TRBJ1-3; 11 nucleotides align to TRBD1. The ends lost 3 bases at V and 7 bases at J; junction bases unmatched: 5. This CDR3 spans 15 amino acids. Germline-derived CDR1 and CDR2 are SGHVS and FQNEAQ.

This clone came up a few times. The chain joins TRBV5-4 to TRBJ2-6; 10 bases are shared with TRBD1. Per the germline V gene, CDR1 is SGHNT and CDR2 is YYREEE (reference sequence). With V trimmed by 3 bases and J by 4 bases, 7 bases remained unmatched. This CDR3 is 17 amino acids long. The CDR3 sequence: CASSSGQGLAGANVLTF. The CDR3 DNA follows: TGTGCCAGCAGCTCGGGACAGGGGCTCGCGGGGGCCAACGTCCTGACTTTC.

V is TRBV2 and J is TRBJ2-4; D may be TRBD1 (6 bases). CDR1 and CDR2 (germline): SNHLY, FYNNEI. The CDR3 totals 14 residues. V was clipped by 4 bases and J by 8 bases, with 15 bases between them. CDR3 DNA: TGTGCCAGCAGTGTAGAACAGGGTATACACATTCAGTACTTC. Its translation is CASSVEQGIHIQYF.

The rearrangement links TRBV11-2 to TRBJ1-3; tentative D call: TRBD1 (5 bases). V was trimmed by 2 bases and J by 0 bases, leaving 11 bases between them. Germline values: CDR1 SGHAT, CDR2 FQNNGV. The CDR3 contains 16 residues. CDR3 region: CASSLIGGFSGNTIYF. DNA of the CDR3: TGTGCCAGCAGCTTAATTGGGGGATTCTCTGGAAACACCATATATTTT.

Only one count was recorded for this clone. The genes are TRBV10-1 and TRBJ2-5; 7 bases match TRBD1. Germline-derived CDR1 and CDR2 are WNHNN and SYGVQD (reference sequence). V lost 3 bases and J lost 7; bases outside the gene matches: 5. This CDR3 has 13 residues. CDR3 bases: TGCGCCAGCAGTGATTCAGGGGGACCGACCCAGTACTTC. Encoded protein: CASSDSGGPTQYF.

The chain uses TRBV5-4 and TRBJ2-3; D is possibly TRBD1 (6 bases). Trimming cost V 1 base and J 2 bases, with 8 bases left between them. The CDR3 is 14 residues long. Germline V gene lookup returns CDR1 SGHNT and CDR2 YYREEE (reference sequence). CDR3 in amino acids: CASSLRDNTDTQYF. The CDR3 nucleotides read TGTGCCAGCAGCTTGCGGGACAACACAGATACGCAGTATTTT.

The CDR3 DNA sequence: TGTGCCAGTAGTATCCCTACAGCGTCCGGCTACACCTTC. It codes for CASSIPTASGYTF. The chain couples TRBV19 to TRBJ1-2; no definite D call. This CDR3 is built from 13 residues. With 3 bases removed from V and 8 bases from J, the gap between germline ends came to 13 bases. CDR1 LNHDA and CDR2 SQIVND come from the germline V gene (reference sequence).

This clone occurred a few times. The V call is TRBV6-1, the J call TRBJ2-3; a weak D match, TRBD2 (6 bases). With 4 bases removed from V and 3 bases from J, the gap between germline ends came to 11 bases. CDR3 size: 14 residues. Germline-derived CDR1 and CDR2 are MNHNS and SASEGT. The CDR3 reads CASSGDWRTDTQYF. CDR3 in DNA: TGTGCCAGCAGTGGGGACTGGAGAACAGATACGCAGTATTTT.

This CDR3 reads CASNARDRAVNEQFF. The CDR3 nucleotides read TGTGCCAGCAACGCCCGGGACAGGGCTGTCAATGAGCAGTTCTTC. The chain carries TRBV2 and TRBJ2-1; 9 bases fit TRBD1. This CDR3 is 15 amino acids long. J lost 6 bases, V lost 7 bases, and 10 bases had no gene match. In germline, CDR1 is SNHLY, CDR2 FYNNEI. The full variable domain, rest sourced from reference TRBV2 and TRBJ2-1, is EPEVTQTPSHQVTQMGQEVILRCVPISNHLYFYWYRQILGQKVEFLVSFYNNEISEKSEIFDDQFSVERPDGSNFTLKIRSTKLEDSAMYFCASNARDRAVNEQFFGPGTRLTVL.

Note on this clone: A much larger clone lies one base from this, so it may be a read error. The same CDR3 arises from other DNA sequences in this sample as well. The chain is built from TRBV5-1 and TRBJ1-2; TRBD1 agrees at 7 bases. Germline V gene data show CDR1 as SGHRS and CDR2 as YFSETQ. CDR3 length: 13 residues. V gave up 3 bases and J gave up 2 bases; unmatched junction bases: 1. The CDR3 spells CASSSQGNYGYTF. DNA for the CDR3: TGCGCCAGCAGCTCACAGGGGAACTATGGCTACACCTTC.

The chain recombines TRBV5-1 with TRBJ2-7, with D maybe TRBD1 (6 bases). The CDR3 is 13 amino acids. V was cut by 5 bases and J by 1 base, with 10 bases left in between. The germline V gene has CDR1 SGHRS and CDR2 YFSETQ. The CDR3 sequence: CASSIGGSYEQYF. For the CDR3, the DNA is TGCGCCAGCAGTATAGGGGGTTCCTACGAGCAGTACTTC.

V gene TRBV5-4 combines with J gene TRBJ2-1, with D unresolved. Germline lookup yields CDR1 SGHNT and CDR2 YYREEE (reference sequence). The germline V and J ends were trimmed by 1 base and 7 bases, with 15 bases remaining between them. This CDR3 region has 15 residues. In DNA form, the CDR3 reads TGTGCCAGCAGCTTGCTTTTAGCACCCGGAAATGAGCAGTTCTTC. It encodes CASSLLLAPGNEQFF.

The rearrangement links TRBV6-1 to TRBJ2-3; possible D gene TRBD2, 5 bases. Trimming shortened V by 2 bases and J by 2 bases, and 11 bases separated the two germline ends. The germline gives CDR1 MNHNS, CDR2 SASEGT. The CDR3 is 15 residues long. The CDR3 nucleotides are TGTGCCAGCAGTGAACGCCCTAGCAACACAGATACGCAGTATTTT. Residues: CASSERPSNTDTQYF.

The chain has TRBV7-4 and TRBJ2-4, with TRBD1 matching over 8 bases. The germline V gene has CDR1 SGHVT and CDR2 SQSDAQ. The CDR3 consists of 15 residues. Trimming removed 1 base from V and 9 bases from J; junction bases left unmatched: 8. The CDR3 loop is CASSLVAYRGAIQYF. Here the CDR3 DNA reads TGTGCCAGCAGCTTAGTCGCCTACAGGGGGGCCATTCAGTACTTC. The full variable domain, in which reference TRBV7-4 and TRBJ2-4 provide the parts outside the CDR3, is GAGVSQSPRYKVAKRGRDVALRCDSISGHVTLYWYRQTLGQGSEVLTYSQSDAQRDKSGRPSGRFSAERPERSVSTLKIQRTEQGDSAVYLCASSLVAYRGAIQYFGAGTRLSVL.

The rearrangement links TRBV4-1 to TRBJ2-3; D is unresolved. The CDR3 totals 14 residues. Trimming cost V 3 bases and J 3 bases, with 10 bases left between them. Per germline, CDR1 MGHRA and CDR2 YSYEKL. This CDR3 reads CASSQVIPTDTQYF. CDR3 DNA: TGCGCCAGCAGCCAGGTGATACCGACAGATACGCAGTATTTT.

CDR3 residues: CASSSGGAPQETQYF. DNA for the CDR3: TGTGCCAGCAGCTCCGGTGGGGCCCCTCAAGAGACCCAGTACTTC. The chain has TRBV9 and TRBJ2-5; maybe TRBD1 (5 bases). V lost 4 bases to trimming and J lost 2 bases, with 15 bases between them. The germline V gene has CDR1 SGDLS and CDR2 YYNGEE. The length of the CDR3 is 15 residues.

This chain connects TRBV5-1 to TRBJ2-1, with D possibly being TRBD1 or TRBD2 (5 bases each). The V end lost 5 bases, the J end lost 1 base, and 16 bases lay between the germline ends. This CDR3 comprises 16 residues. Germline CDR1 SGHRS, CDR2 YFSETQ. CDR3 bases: TGCGCCAGCAGAAGGTCCCCCGAGGGGTCCTACAATGAGCAGTTCTTC. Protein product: CASRRSPEGSYNEQFF. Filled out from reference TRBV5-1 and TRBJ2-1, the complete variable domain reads KAGVTQTPRYLIKTRGQQVTLSCSPISGHRSVSWYQQTPGQGLQFLFEYFSETQRNKGNFPGRFSGRQFSNSRSEMNVSTLELGDSALYLCASRRSPEGSYNEQFFGPGTRLTVL.

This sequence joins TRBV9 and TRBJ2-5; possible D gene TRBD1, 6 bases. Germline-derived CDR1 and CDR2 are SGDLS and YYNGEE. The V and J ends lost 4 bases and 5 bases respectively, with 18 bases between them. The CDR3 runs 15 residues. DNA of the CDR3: TGTGCCAGCAGCCTAGGGACACTGGGTGGCGAGACCCAGTACTTC. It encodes CASSLGTLGGETQYF.

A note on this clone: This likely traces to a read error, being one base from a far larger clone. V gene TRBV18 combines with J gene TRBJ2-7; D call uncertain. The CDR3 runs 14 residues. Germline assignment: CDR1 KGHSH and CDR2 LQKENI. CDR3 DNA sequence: TGTGCCGGCTCACCACCGGGTTTCCTCTACGAGCAGTACTTC. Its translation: CAGSPPGFLYEQYF.